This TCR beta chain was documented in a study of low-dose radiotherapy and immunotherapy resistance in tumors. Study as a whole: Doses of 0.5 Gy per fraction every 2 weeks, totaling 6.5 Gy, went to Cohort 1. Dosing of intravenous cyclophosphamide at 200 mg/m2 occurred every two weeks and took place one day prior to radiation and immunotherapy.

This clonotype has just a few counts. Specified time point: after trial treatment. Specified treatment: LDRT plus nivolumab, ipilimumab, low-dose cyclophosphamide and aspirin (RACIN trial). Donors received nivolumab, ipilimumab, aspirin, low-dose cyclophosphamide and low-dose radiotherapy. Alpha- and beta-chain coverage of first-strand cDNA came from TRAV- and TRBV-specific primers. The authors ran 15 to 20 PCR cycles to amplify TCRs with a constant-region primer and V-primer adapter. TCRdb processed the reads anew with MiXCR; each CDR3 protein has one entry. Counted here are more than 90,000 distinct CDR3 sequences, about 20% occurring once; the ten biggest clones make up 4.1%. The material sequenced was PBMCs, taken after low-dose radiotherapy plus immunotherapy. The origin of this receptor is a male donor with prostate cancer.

The CDR3 DNA reads TGCGCCAGCTCGACCTCCCCCCTAGCGGGGTTGTCCAATGAGCAGTTCTTC. Protein product: CASSTSPLAGLSNEQFF. The chain links TRBV5-1 to TRBJ2-1, with TRBD2 identical over 9 bases. Germline V CDR1 and CDR2: SGHRS, YFSETQ. V dropped 7 bases and J dropped 6; count of bases not matched to a gene: 17. There are 17 residues in the CDR3.